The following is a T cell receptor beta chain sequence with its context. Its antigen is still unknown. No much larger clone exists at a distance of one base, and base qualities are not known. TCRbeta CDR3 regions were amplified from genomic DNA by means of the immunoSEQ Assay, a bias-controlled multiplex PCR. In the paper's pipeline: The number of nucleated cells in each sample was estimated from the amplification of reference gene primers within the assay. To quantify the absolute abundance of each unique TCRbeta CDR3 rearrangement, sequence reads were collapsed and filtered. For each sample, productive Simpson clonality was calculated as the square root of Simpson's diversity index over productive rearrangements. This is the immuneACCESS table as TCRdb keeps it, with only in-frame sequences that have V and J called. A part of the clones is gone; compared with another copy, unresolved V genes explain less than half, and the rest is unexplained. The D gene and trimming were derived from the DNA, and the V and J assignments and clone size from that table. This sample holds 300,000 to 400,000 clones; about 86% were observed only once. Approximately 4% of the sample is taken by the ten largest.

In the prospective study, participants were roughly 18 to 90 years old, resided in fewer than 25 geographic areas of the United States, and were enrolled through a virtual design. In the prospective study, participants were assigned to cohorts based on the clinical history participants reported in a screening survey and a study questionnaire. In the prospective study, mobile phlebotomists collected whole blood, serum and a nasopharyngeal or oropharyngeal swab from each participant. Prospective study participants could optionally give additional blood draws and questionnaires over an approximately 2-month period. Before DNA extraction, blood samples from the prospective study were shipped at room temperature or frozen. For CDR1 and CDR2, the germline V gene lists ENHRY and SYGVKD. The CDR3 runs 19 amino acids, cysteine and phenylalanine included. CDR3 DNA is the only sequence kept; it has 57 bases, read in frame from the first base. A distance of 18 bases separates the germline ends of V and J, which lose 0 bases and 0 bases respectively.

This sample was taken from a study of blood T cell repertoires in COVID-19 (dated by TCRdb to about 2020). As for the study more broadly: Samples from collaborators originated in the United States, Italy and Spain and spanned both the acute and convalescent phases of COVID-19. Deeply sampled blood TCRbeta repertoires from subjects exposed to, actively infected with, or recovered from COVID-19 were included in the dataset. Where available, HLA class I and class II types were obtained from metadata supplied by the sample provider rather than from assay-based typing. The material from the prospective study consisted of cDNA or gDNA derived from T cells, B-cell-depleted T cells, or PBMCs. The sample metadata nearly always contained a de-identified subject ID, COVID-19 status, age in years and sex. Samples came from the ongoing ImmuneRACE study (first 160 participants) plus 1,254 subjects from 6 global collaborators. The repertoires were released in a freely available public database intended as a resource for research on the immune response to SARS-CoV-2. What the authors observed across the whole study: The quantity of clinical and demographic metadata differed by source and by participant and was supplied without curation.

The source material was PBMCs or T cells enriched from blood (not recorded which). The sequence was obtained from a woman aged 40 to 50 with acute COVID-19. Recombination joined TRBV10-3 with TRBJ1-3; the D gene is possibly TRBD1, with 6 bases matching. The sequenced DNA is TGTGCCATCAGTGAGTCGGGGGGGCGCCAGTATACCTCTGGAAACACCATATATTTT. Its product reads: CAISESGGRQYTSGNTIYF.